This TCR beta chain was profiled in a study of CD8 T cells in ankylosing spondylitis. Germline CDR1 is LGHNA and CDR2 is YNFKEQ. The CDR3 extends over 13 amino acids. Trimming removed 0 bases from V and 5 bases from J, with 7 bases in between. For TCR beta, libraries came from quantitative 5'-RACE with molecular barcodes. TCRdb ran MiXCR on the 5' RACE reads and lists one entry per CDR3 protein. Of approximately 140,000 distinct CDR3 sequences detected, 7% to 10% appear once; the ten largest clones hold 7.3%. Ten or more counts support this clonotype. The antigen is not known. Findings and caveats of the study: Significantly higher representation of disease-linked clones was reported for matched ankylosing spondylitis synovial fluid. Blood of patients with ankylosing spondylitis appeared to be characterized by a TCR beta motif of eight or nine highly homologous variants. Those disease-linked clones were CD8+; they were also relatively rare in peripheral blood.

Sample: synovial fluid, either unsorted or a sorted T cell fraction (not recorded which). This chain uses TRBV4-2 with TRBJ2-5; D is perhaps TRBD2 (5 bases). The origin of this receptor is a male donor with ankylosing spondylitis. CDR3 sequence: CASSQEREETQYF. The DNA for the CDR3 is TGTGCCAGCAGCCAAGAAAGGGAGGAGACCCAGTACTTC.